One and the same sample provided the 8 T cell receptor beta chains below, sequenced in a study of blood T cell repertoires in COVID-19. The repertoire was sequenced with immunoSEQ multiplex PCR; TCRdb's copy has only in-frame clones and lacks some. Counted here are some 150,000 clones, about four fifths occurring once; the ten biggest clones make up under 0.75%. The material sequenced was peripheral blood. The receptors shown here come from a man aged 55 to 70 with acute or convalescent COVID-19.

The chain uses TRBV9 and TRBJ2-7; D unresolved. The V end was cut by 0 bases, the J end by 6 bases, with 7 bases between. CDR1 is SGDLS, CDR2 YYNGEE, per germline. The CDR3 totals 12 residues. The CDR3 DNA sequence: TGTGCCAGCAGCGTAGGTACGAGCGAGCAGTACTTC. Protein product: CASSVGTSEQYF.

This clone was counted only a few times. The V call is TRBV9, the J call TRBJ1-6, with 7 bases identical to TRBD1. The junction had 10 bases not matched to a gene; V was cut back by 4 bases and J by 6 bases. The germline V gene encodes CDR1 SGDLS and CDR2 YYNGEE. This CDR3 comprises 16 residues. In nucleotides, the CDR3 is TGTGCCAGCAGCCCCGGACAGGCGGGACTTAATTCACCCCTCCACTTT. Its protein is CASSPGQAGLNSPLHF.

V usage is TRBV6-2 or TRBV6-3 and J usage is TRBJ2-7; 7 bases map to TRBD1. The CDR3 length is 17 residues. CDR1 and CDR2 from the germline V gene are MNHEY and SVGEGT. The ends lost 7 bases at V and 5 bases at J; junction bases unmatched: 20. CDR3 bases: TGTGCCAGCACCCCTGCGTCTGGGACAGAGAGGGGACACGAGCAGTACTTC. Encoded protein: CASTPASGTERGHEQYF.

The chain recombines TRBV4-1 with TRBJ1-2; 9 bases match TRBD1. Germline lookup yields CDR1 MGHRA and CDR2 YSYEKL. Trimming at V came to 9 bases and at J to 4 bases, leaving 9 bases not matched to a gene. The CDR3 has 14 amino acids. CDR3 sequence reads: CASRTGAYGYGYTF. CDR3 sequence (DNA): TGCGCCAGTCGGACAGGGGCGTACGGCTATGGCTACACCTTC.

This CDR3 reads CASSMNQGDSDTQYF. The CDR3 bases are TGTGCCAGTAGTATGAACCAGGGGGACTCAGATACGCAGTATTTT. This chain uses TRBV19 with TRBJ2-3; maybe TRBD1 (7 bases). From germline, CDR1 is LNHDA and CDR2 SQIVND (reference sequence). The CDR3 is 15 residues long. The V end was cut by 3 bases, the J end by 4 bases, with 14 bases between.

This chain joins TRBV28 and TRBJ1-4; 10 bases line up with TRBD1. The CDR3 has 14 amino acids. The ends lost 8 bases at V and 6 bases at J; junction bases unmatched: 6. Germline lookup yields CDR1 MDHEN and CDR2 SYDVKM. CDR3 nucleotide sequence: TGTGCCAGCGGCAGGACAGGGGGATATGAAAAACTGTTTTTT. It yields the protein CASGRTGGYEKLFF.

The chain has TRBV9 and TRBJ2-2; weak D call: TRBD1 (5 bases). The CDR3 sequence is 16 residues long. V lost 2 bases and J 3 bases, leaving 14 bases between the germline ends. Germline V gene sequence: CDR1 SGDLS, CDR2 YYNGEE. CDR3 DNA sequence: TGTGCCAGCAGCGTCAGGGTGGGAATCGACACCGGGGAGCTGTTTTTT. Translating gives CASSVRVGIDTGELFF. Drawing the rest from reference TRBV9 and TRBJ2-2, the complete variable domain is DSGVTQTPKHLITATGQRVTLRCSPRSGDLSVYWYQQSLDQGLQFLIQYYNGEERAKGNILERFSAQQFPDLHSELNLSSLELGDSALYFCASSVRVGIDTGELFFGEGSRLTVL.

CDR3 DNA sequence: TGTGCCAGCAGTTTATTCGCACAGGGCGGGGAAAAACTGTTTTTT. Translation: CASSLFAQGGEKLFF. The chain combines TRBV28 with TRBJ1-4, with D perhaps matching TRBD1 (6 bases). The CDR3 is 15 amino acids. The V end lost 1 base, the J end lost 8 bases, and 14 bases lay between the germline ends. The V gene's germline CDR1 is MDHEN and CDR2 SYDVKM.